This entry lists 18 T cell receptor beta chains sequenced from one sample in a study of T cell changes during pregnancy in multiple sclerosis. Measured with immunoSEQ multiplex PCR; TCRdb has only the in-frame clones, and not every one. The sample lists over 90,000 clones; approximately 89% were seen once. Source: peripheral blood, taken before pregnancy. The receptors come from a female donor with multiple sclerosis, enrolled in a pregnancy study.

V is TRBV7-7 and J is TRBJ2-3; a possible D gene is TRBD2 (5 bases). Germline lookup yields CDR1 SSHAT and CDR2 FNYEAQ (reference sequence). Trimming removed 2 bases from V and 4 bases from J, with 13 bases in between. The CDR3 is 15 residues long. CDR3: CASSLSGSTSDTQYF. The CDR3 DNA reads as TGTGCCAGCAGCTTAAGCGGATCAACTTCAGATACGCAGTATTTT.

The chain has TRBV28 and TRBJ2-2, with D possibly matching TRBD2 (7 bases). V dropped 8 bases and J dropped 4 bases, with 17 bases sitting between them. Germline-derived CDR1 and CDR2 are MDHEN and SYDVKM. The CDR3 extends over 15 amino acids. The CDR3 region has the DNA TGTGCCAGCGGTTCCCGGGGGGCCGTCACCGGGGAGCTGTTTTTT. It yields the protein CASGSRGAVTGELFF.

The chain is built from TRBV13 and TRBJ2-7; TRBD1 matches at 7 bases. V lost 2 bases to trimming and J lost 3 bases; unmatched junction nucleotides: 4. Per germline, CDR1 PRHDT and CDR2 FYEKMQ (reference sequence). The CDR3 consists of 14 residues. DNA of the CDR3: TGTGCCAGCAGCTTAAGACAGGGTCACTACGAGCAGTACTTC. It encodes CASSLRQGHYEQYF.

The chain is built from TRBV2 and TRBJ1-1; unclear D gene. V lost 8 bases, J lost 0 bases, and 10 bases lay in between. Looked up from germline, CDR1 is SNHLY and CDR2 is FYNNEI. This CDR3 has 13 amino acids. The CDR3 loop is CASQARVNTEAFF. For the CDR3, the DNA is TGTGCCAGCCAAGCCCGGGTGAACACTGAAGCTTTCTTT.

The CDR3 nucleotides are TGTGCCAGCAGTTTAGAACCAGGGCTTGGGTACTACAATGAGCAGTTCTTC. Protein: CASSLEPGLGYYNEQFF. The chain joins TRBV28 to TRBJ2-1; possible D gene TRBD1, 5 bases. Germline CDR1 is MDHEN and CDR2 is SYDVKM. Trimming removed 2 bases from V and 3 bases from J, with 17 bases in between. The CDR3 spans 17 residues.

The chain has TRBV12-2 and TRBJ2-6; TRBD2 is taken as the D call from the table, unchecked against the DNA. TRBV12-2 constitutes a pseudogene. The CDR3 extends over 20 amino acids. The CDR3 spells CASRLLHRGKGSSGANVLTF. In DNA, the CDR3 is TGTGCAAGTCGCTTACTCCACCGGGGAAAGGGAAGCTCTGGGGCCAACGTCCTGACTTTC.

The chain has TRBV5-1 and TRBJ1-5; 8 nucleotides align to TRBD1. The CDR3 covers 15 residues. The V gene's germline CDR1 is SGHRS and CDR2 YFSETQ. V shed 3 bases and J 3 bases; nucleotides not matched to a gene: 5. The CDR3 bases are TGCGCCAGCAGCTCCTCAGGGGGCCCCAATCAGCCCCAGCATTTT. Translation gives CASSSSGGPNQPQHF. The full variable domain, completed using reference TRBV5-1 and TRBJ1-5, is KAGVTQTPRYLIKTRGQQVTLSCSPISGHRSVSWYQQTPGQGLQFLFEYFSETQRNKGNFPGRFSGRQFSNSRSEMNVSTLELGDSALYLCASSSSGGPNQPQHFGDGTRLSIL.

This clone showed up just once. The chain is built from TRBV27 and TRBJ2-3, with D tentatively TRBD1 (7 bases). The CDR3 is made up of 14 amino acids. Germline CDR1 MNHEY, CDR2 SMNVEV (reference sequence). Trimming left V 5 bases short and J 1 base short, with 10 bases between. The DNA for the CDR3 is TGTGCCAGCAGTCTCAGGGGGGGCACAGATACGCAGTATTTT. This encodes CASSLRGGTDTQYF.

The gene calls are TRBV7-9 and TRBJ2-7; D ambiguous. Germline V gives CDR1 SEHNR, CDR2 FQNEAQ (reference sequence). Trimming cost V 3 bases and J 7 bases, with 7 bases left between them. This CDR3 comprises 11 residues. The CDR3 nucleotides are TGTGCCAGCAGCTTTCAGAGGGAGCAGTACTTC. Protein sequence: CASSFQREQYF. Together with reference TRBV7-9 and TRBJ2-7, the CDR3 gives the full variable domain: DTGVSQNPRHKITKRGQNVTFRCDPISEHNRLYWYRQTLGQGPEFLTYFQNEAQLEKSRLLSDRFSAERPKGSFSTLEIQRTEQGDSAMYLCASSFQREQYFGPGTRLTVT.

CDR3 DNA sequence: TGTGCCAGCAGTTTCACTAGCGGCAATGAGCAGTTCTTC. This codes for CASSFTSGNEQFF. This chain joins TRBV27 and TRBJ2-1; 8 positions match TRBD2. The CDR3 sequence is 13 residues long. Germline loops: CDR1 MNHEY, CDR2 SMNVEV (reference sequence). With V trimmed by 3 bases and J by 6 bases, 1 base remained unmatched.

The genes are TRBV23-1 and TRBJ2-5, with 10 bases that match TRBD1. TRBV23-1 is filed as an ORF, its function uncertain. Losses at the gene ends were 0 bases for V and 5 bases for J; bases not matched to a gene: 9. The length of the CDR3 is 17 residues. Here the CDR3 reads CASSQSVWDRGCETQYF. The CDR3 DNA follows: TGCGCCAGCAGTCAATCGGTATGGGACAGGGGCTGCGAGACCCAGTACTTC.

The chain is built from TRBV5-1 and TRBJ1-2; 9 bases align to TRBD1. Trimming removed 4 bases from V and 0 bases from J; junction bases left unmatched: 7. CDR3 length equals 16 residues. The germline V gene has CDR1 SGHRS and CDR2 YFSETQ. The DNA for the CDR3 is TGCGCCAGCAGCCCCGGGACAGGGAGGACTAACTATGGCTACACCTTC. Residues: CASSPGTGRTNYGYTF. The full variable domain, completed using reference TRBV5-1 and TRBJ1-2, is KAGVTQTPRYLIKTRGQQVTLSCSPISGHRSVSWYQQTPGQGLQFLFEYFSETQRNKGNFPGRFSGRQFSNSRSEMNVSTLELGDSALYLCASSPGTGRTNYGYTFGSGTRLTVV.

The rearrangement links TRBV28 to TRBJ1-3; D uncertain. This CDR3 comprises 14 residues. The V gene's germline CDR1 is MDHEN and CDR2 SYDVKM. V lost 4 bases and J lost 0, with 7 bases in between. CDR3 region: CASSWRISGNTIYF. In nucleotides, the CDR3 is TGTGCCAGCAGTTGGAGAATCTCTGGAAACACCATATATTTT.

The CDR3: CARTTRGGESGYTF. For the CDR3, the DNA is TGTGCTAGGACTACCCGGGGCGGAGAAAGTGGCTACACCTTC. This chain links TRBV2 with TRBJ1-2; TRBD1 might be the D (5 bases). This CDR3 contains 14 residues. Germline CDR1 SNHLY, CDR2 FYNNEI.

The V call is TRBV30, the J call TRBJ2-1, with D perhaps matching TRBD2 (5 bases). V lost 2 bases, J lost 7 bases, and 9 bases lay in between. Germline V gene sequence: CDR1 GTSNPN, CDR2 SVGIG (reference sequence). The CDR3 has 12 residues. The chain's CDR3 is CAWSQRSNEQFF. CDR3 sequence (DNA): TGTGCCTGGAGTCAGCGGAGTAATGAGCAGTTCTTC. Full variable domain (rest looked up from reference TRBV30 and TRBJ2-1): SQTIHQWPATLVQPVGSPLSLECTVEGTSNPNLYWYRQAAGRGLQLLFYSVGIGQISSEVPQNLSASRPQDRQFILSSKKLLLSDSGFYLCAWSQRSNEQFFGPGTRLTVL.

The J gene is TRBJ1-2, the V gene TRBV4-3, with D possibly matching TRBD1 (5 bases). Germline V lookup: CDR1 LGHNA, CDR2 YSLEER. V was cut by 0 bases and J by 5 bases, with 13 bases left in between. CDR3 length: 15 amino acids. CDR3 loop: CASSQDSAGRYGYTF. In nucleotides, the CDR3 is TGCGCCAGCAGCCAAGATTCTGCAGGGAGGTATGGCTACACCTTC.

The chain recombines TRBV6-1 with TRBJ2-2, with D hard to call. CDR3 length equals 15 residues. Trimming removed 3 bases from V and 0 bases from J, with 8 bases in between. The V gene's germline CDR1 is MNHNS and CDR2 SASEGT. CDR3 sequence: CASSEGSSNTGELFF. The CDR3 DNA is TGTGCCAGCAGTGAGGGCAGTTCGAACACCGGGGAGCTGTTTTTT.

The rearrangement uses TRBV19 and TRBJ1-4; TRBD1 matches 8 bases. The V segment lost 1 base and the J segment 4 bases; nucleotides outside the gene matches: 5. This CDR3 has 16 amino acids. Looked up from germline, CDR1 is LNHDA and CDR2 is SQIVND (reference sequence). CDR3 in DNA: TGTGCCAGTAGTATAGTGGCGGGACAGGTTAATGAAAAACTGTTTTTT. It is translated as CASSIVAGQVNEKLFF.